This section outlines one T cell receptor (beta chain) sequence together with its context. The sample originates from a study of blood T cell repertoires in COVID-19. With 1 base removed from V and 5 bases from J, the gap between germline ends came to 14 bases. The CDR3 runs 15 residues. CDR1 is LGHDT, CDR2 YNNKEL, per germline (reference sequence). Sequencing was performed with immunoSEQ multiplex PCR; in TCRdb, only in-frame clones are kept and a portion is missing. The table includes 100,000 to 120,000 clones, around 90% detected once. The source material was peripheral blood. The receptor was derived from a human donor in a cohort sampled during active COVID-19. The genes are TRBV3-1 (or the pseudogene TRBV3-2) and TRBJ1-2; maybe TRBD1 (6 bases). The DNA of the CDR3 is TGTGCCAGCAGCCAAGTGGGCAGGGGAGTATATGGCTACACCTTC. It encodes CASSQVGRGVYGYTF.